This paragraph reports one T cell receptor beta chain. The antigen is not known. The entry originates in a study of T cell responses to AZD1222 COVID-19 vaccine. Study-wide findings and caveats: Vaccine-associated CD4 TCRs ranged over spike, dominating at 160-218 and 743-854. It should be noted that donors were predominantly white British and more often female, and clonal diversity was possibly underestimated. Spike-specific TCR breadth rose after two AZD1222 doses, and depth rose as well.

Profiled with immunoSEQ multiplex PCR; TCRdb holds only in-frame clones, not every one. In the table there are over 150,000 clones, over 75% of which are singletons. Germline lookup yields CDR1 MGHRA and CDR2 YSYEKL. V was pared by 0 bases and J by 6 bases, with 15 bases between. CDR3 length equals 15 residues. The TCR originated in an adult in good health. Material: peripheral blood, obtained on day 0 of AZD1222 vaccination. The rearrangement joins TRBV4-1 to TRBJ2-7, with D perhaps given as TRBD1 or TRBD2 (5 bases each). The CDR3 here is CASSQDRGAALEQYF. CDR3 bases: TGCGCCAGCAGCCAAGATAGAGGGGCGGCTCTCGAGCAGTACTTC.